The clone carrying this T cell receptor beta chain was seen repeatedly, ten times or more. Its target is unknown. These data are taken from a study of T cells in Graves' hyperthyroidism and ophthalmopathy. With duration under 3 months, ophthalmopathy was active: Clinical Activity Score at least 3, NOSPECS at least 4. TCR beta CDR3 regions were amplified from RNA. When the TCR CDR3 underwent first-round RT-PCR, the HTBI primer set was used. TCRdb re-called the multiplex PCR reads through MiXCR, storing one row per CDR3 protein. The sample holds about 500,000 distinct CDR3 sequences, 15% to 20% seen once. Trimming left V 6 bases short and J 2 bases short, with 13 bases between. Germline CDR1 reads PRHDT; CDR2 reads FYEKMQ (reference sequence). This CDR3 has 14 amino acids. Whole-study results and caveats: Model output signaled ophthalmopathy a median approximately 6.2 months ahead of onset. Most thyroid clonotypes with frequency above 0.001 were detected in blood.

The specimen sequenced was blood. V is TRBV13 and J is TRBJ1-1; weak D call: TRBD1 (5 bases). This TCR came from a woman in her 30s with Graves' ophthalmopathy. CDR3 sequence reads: CASRRGGINTEAFF. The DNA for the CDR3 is TGTGCCAGCAGACGTGGGGGGATTAACACTGAAGCTTTCTTT.